The present T cell receptor (beta chain) was sequenced within a study of control samples from healthy donors and cancer patients. Generated by immunoSEQ multiplex PCR, the TCRdb table keeps only in-frame clones and is missing some. The repertoire holds roughly 150,000 clones, with 80% to 95% as singletons. The sequence came from a man aged 18-30 years in good health. The material sequenced was blood.

The CDR3 region is CASSYPGQGTDTQYF. The CDR3 bases are TGCGCCAGCAGCTACCCGGGACAGGGAACAGATACGCAGTATTTT. The V gene is TRBV4-1, the J gene TRBJ2-3; TRBD1 agrees at 9 bases. The ends lost 5 bases at V and 3 bases at J; junction bases unmatched: 6. Per germline, CDR1 MGHRA and CDR2 YSYEKL. The CDR3 consists of 15 residues.